The T cell receptor beta chain described here comes from a study of control samples from healthy donors and cancer patients. With 1 base clipped from V and 4 bases from J, the junction kept 5 bases outside the gene matches. This CDR3 is built from 15 residues. The germline V gene encodes CDR1 LGHDT and CDR2 YNNKEL (reference sequence). The data were produced by immunoSEQ multiplex PCR, yet TCRdb's version contains in-frame clones alone and is incomplete. The sample contains 230,000 or so clones, roughly 94% of which appear only once. Sequencing was performed on blood. This TCR came from a man aged 45-60 years in good health. The rearrangement uses TRBV3-1 (or the pseudogene TRBV3-2) and TRBJ2-3, with 7 nucleotides matching TRBD2. Written as DNA, the CDR3 is TGTGCCAGCAGCCAAGCAGCCGCGGGGGCAGATACGCAGTATTTT. Translating it yields CASSQAAAGADTQYF.